This entry concerns a single T cell receptor (beta chain). The record originates from a study of blood T cell repertoires in COVID-19. Overall study: COVID-19 samples from acute and convalescent phases originated in the United States, Italy and Spain. PBMCs, B-cell-depleted T cells, or T cells were the source of the cDNA or gDNA that made up the material.

Per the study methods: Amplification of reference gene primers was used by the study to estimate nucleated cell counts. Here immunoSEQ multiplex PCR was the method, and the copy in TCRdb shows in-frame clones only, minus some. From that table come the V and J calls and clone size; the DNA was used to work out D and trimming. The sample shows 250,000 to 350,000 clones, about four fifths of them seen only once. While infection was still active, Seattle patients were enrolled and then followed longitudinally. The V segment lost 0 bases and the J segment 6 bases; nucleotides outside the gene matches: 7. The length of the CDR3 is 15 residues. Germline assignment: CDR1 SGHRS and CDR2 YFSETQ.

Sequencing input: peripheral blood. The sequence came from a human donor with COVID-19, enrolled during active disease. The donor label of this sample is uncertain. This chain joins TRBV5-1 and TRBJ2-7, with TRBD1 matching over 9 bases. CDR3 residues: CASSLEGTGWGEQYF. The CDR3 DNA reads TGCGCCAGCAGCTTGGAAGGGACAGGGTGGGGCGAGCAGTACTTC.